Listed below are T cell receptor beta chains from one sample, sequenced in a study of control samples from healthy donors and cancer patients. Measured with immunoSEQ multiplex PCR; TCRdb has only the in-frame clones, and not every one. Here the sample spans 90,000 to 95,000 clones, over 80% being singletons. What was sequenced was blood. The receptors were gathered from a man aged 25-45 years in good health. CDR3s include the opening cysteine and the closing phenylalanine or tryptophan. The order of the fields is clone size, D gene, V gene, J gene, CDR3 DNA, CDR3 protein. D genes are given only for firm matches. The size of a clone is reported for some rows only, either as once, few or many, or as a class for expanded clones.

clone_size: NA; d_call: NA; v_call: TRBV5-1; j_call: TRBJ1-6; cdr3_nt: TGCGCCAGCAGCCAGGCGGACCGTAATTCACCCCTCCACTTT; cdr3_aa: CASSQADRNSPLHF
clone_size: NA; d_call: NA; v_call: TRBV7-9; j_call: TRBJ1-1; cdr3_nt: TGTGCCAGCAGCTTTTCGAACACTGAAGCTTTCTTT; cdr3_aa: CASSFSNTEAFF
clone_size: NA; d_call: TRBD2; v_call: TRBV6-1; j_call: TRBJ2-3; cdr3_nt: TGTGCCAGCAGTGAAGGGACTAGCGGGGCAGATACGCAGTATTTT; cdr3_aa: CASSEGTSGADTQYF
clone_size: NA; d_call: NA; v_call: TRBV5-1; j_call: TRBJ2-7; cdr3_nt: TGCGCCAGCAGCCCGGGACGGACTTCCTACGAGCAGTACTTC; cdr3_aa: CASSPGRTSYEQYF
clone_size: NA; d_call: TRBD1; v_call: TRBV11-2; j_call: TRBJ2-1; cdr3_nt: TGTGCCAGCAGCGCCGAACAGGGGGATTCCTACAATGAGCAGTTCTTC; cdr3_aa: CASSAEQGDSYNEQFF
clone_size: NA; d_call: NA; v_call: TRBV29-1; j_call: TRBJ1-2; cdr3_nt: TGCAGCGTTGAAACGGGGGGGCCGGGCTATGGCTACACCTTC; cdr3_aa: CSVETGGPGYGYTF
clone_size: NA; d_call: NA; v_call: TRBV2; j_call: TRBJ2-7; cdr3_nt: TGTGCCAGCAGTACAGATTCCTACGAGCAGTACTTC; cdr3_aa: CASSTDSYEQYF
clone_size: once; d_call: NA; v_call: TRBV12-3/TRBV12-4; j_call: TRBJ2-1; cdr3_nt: TGTGCCAGCAGTTTAAGAACCGAGCAGTTCTTC; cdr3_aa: CASSLRTEQFF
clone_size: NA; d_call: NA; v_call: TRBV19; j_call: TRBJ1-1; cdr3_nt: TGTGCCAGTAGTCCAAACAAACTGAACACTGAAGCTTTCTTT; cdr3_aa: CASSPNKLNTEAFF
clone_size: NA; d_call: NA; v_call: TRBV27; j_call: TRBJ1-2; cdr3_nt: TGTGCCAGCAGGGACGGGGGGAGTAACTATGGCTACACCTTC; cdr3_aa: CASRDGGSNYGYTF
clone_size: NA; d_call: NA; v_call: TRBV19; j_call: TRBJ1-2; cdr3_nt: TGTGCCACCAAACCTTTGTTGGGGGTGGATCATGGCTACACCTTC; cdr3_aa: CATKPLLGVDHGYTF
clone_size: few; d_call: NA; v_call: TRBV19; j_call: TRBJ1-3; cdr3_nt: TGTGCCAGTAGTATTCGGACAGATGGAAACACCATATATTTT; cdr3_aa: CASSIRTDGNTIYF
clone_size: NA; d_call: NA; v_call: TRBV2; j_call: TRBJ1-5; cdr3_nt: TGTGCCAGCCGGGACCAGAGGGTCCAGCCCCAGCATTTT; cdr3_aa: CASRDQRVQPQHF
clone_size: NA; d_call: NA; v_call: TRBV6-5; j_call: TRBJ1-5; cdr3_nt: TGTGCCAGCAGTAGGGGTTTCGATCAGCCCCAGCATTTT; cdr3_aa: CASSRGFDQPQHF
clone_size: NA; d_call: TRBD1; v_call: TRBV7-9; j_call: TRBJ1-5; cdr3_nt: TGTGCCAGCAGCCCCGGACAGGGGAACAATCAGCCCCAGCATTTT; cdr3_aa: CASSPGQGNNQPQHF
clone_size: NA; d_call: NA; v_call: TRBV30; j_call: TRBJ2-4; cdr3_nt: TGTGCCTGGATGGGGGGCTTTGCCAAAAACATTCAGTACTTC; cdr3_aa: CAWMGGFAKNIQYF
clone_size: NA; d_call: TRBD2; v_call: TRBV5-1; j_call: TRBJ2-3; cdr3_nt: TGCGCCAGCAGCGAGGGCGGGGGACCCACAGATACGCAGTATTTT; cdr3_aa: CASSEGGGPTDTQYF
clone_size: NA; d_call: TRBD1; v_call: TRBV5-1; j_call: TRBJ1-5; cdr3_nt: TGCGCCAGCAGCTTGGAGGGACAGGGCATTAATCAGCCCCAGCATTTT; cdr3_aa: CASSLEGQGINQPQHF
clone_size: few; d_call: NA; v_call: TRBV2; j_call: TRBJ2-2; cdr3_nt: TGTGCCAGCAGGCGCGGGGCGAACACCGGGGAGCTGTTTTTT; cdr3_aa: CASRRGANTGELFF
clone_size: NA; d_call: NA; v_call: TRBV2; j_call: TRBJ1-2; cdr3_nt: TGTGCCAGCAGGGAACAGGGCGAGGGTGGCTACACCTTC; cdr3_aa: CASREQGEGGYTF
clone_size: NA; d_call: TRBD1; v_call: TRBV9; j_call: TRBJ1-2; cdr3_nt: TGTGCCAGCAGCCCGAGCATCGACAGGGAAAGAGGCTACACCTTC; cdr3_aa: CASSPSIDRERGYTF
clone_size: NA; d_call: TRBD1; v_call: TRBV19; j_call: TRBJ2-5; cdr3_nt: TGTGCCAGTGGGACAGGGGGAGAGACCCAGTACTTC; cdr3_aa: CASGTGGETQYF
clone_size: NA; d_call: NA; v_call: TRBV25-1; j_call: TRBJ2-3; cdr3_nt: TGTGCCAGCAGTGACCCCGTGGCGGATACGCAGTATTTT; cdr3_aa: CASSDPVADTQYF
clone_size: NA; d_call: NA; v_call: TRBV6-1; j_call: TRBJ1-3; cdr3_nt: TGTGCCAGCAGTGAGCAAATCGGCGGAAACACCATATATTTT; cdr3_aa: CASSEQIGGNTIYF
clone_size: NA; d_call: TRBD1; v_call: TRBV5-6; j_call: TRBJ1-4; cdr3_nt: TGTGCCAGCAGCCCAGACGGGACAGCGATTAATGAAAAACTGTTTTTT; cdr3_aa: CASSPDGTAINEKLFF
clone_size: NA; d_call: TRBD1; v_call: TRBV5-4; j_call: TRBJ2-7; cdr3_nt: TGTGCCAGCAGCCCGGGACAGGGGACCTCCTACGAGCAGTACTTC; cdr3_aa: CASSPGQGTSYEQYF
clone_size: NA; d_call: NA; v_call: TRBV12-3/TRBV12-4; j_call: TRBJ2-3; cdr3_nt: TGTGCCAGCAGTTTAGGGAGCACAGATACGCAGTATTTT; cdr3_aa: CASSLGSTDTQYF
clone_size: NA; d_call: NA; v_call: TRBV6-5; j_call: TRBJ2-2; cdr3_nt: TGTGCCAGCAGGAGGGACCGATCGAACACCGGGGAGCTGTTTTTT; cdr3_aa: CASRRDRSNTGELFF
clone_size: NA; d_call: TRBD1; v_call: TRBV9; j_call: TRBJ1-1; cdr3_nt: TGTGCCAGCAGCCGACCTGGACAGGGGGCGACTGAAGCTTTCTTT; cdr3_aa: CASSRPGQGATEAFF
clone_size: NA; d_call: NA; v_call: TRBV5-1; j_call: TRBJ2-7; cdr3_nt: TGCGCCAGCAGCTTGTTGGACAGCTCCTACGAGCAGTACTTC; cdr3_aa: CASSLLDSSYEQYF
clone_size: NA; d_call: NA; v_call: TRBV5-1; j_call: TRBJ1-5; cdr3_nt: TGCGCCAGCAGCTTGGATGCAGGGACCGATCAGCCCCAGCATTTT; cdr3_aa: CASSLDAGTDQPQHF
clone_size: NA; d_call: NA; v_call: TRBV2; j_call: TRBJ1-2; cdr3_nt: TGTGCCAGCTTAAACGGGGGCAGTTGGGGGTATGGCTACACCTTC; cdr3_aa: CASLNGGSWGYGYTF
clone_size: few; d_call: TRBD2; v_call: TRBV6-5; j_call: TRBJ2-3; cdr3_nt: TGTGCCAGCAGGGGACTAGCGGGAGTCACAGATACGCAGTATTTT; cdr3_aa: CASRGLAGVTDTQYF
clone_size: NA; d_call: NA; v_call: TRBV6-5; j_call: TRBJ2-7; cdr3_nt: TGTGCCAGCAAGGATCAGGGGAGCTCCTACGAGCAGTACTTC; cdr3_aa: CASKDQGSSYEQYF
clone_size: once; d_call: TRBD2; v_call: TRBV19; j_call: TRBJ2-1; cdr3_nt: TGTGCCAGTAGTATCGGACTAGCGGTTGGTGAGCAGTTCTTC; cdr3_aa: CASSIGLAVGEQFF
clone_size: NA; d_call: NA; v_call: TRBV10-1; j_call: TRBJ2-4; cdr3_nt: TGCGCCAGCAGTGAGGGGGGTTCTGGAGCAATTCAGTACTTC; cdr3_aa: CASSEGGSGAIQYF
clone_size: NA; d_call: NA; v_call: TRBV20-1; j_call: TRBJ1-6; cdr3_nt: TGCAGTGCTAGTTTGGGCAGGGGAAACACGGACGGTTCACCCCTCCACTTT; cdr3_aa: CSASLGRGNTDGSPLHF
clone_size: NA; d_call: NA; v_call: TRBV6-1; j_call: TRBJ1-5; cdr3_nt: TGTGCCAGCAGTGATTTTAGGACGCCGTCTCAGCCCCAGCATTTT; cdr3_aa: CASSDFRTPSQPQHF
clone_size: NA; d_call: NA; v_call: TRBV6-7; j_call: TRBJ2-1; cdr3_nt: TGTGCCAGCAGTTTCTCAAGGTTGGGGACCCCCAATGAGCAGTTCTTC; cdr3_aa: CASSFSRLGTPNEQFF
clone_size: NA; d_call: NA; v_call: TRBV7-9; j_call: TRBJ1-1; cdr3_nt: TGTGCCAGCAAGCCGGGGCAGATTACTGAAGCTTTCTTT; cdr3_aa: CASKPGQITEAFF
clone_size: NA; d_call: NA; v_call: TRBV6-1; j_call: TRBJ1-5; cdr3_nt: TGTGCCAGCAGTGATGGCAGGGTCTTCTATCAGCCCCAGCATTTT; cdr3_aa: CASSDGRVFYQPQHF
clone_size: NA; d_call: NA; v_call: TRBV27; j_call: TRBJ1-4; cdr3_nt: TGTGCCAGCAGTCCAGTCGACCCATTATCAGGGGAAAAACTGTTTTTT; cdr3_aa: CASSPVDPLSGEKLFF
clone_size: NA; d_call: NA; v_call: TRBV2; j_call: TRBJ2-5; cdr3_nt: TGTGCCAGCAGTGTCCGAAGGGACGCGGAGACCCAGTACTTC; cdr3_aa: CASSVRRDAETQYF
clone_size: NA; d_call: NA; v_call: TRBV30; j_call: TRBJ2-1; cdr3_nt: TGTGCCTGGAGTGTGTTCGGTAGCGCGGCCTACAATGAGCAGTTCTTC; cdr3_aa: CAWSVFGSAAYNEQFF
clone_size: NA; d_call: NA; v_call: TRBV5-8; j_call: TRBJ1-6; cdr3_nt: TGTGCCAGCAGCTTGGGGAATGGGGGCAGTTCACCCCTCCACTTT; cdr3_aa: CASSLGNGGSSPLHF
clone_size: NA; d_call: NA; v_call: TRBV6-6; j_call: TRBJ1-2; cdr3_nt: TGTGCCAGCAGTTACTCGGGGGCGGACTATGGCTACACCTTC; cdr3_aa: CASSYSGADYGYTF
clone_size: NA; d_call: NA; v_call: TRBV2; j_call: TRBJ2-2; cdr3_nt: TGTGCCAGCATGACACAGGGGGGGCGTACCGGGGAGCTGTTTTTT; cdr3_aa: CASMTQGGRTGELFF
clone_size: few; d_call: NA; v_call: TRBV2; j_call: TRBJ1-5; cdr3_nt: TGTGCCAGCAGTGAATTGAGGGTTGATCAGCCCCAGCATTTT; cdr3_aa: CASSELRVDQPQHF
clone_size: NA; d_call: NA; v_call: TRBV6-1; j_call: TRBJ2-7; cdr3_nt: TGTGCCAGCAGTGAAAAGCGAACGGGGGCCTTCTCCTACGAGCAGTACTTC; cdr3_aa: CASSEKRTGAFSYEQYF
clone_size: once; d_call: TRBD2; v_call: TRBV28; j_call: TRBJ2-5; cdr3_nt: TGTGCCAGCAGTACGGGCTCGCGGGGGGGCTTTGAGACCCAGTACTTC; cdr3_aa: CASSTGSRGGFETQYF
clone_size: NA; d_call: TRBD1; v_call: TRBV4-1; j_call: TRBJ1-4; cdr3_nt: TGCGCCAGCAGCCAGGCGACAGGGAGGGAAAAACTGTTTTTT; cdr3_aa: CASSQATGREKLFF
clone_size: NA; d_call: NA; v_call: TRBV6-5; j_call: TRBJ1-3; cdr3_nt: TGTGCCAGCAGTTACTCTTACGGCTCTGGAAACACCATATATTTT; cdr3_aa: CASSYSYGSGNTIYF
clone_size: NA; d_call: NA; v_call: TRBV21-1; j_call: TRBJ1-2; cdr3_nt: TGTGCCAGCAGCAAAGGACAAGGACTGATATATGGCTACACCTTC; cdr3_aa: CASSKGQGLIYGYTF
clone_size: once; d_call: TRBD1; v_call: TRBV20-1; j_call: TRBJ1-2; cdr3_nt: TGCAGTGCTAGTCCCCGAGGGGGCTTCGGCTATGGCTACACCTTC; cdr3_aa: CSASPRGGFGYGYTF
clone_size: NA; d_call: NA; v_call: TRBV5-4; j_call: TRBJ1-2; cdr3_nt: TGTGCCAGCAGCTTGGCCGGTGGTAACTATGGCTACACCTTC; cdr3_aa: CASSLAGGNYGYTF